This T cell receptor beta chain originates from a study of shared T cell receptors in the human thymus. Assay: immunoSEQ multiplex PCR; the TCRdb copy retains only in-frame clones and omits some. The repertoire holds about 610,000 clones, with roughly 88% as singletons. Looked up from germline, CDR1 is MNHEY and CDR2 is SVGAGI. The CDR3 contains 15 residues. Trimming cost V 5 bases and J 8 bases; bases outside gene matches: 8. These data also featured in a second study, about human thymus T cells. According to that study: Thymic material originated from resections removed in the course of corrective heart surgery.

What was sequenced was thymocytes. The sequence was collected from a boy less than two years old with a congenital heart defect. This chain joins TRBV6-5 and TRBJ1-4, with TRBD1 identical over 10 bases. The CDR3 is CASSPGQGEGEKLFF. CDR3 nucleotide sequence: TGTGCCAGCAGTCCCGGACAGGGGGAGGGCGAAAAACTGTTTTTT.